This TCR beta chain stems from a study of blood T cell repertoires in COVID-19. Study-level information: The United States, Italy and Spain supplied acute and convalescent COVID-19 samples. The cDNA or gDNA used as material had been derived from T cells, B-cell-depleted T cells, or PBMCs.

Per the germline V gene, CDR1 is LGHDT and CDR2 is YNNKEL (reference sequence). Trimming removed 5 bases from V and 6 bases from J, with 17 bases in between. The CDR3 runs 15 residues. Per the study methods: The assay estimated nucleated cells by amplifying reference gene primers. Assay: immunoSEQ multiplex PCR; the TCRdb copy retains only in-frame clones and omits some. V and J calls and clone size are copied from that table; D and trimming were computed from the DNA. The table lists a few hundred thousand clones, 85% of them singletons. The receptor was isolated from a man aged 50 to 59 with active or convalescent COVID-19. Sequencing input: peripheral blood. This chain connects TRBV3-1 (or the pseudogene TRBV3-2) to TRBJ2-1; tentative D call: TRBD2 (6 bases). DNA for the CDR3: TGTGCCAGCAGCACTATTCGACTAGACCCCAATGAGCAGTTCTTC. This gives the protein CASSTIRLDPNEQFF.